The 27 T cell receptor beta chains below all came from one sample that was sequenced in a study of blood T cells in healthy people across ages. Primers used in a second PCR of about 7 to 12 cycles were a sample-barcoded 5' primer and a J-beta primer mix. One entry per CDR3 protein, called by TCRdb with MiXCR from the 5' RACE reads. The top ten clones hold around 13% of a sample with 1 million to 1.2 million distinct CDR3 sequences, 35% to 40% of them seen once. Sequences were obtained from blood. These receptor sequences come from a man in his late teens or twenties in good health.

The J gene is TRBJ2-7, the V gene TRBV29-1; the match to TRBD1 covers 10 bases. Trimming took 7 bases from V and 4 from J; bases not matched to a gene: 7. The CDR3 runs 13 residues. Germline lookup yields CDR1 SQVTM and CDR2 ANQGSEA. CDR3 residues: CSGGTGDRYEQYF. The CDR3 nucleotides read TGCAGCGGTGGGACAGGGGATCGGTACGAGCAGTACTTC.

V is TRBV28 and J is TRBJ1-4; D remains unclear. This CDR3 has 14 amino acids. CDR1 is MDHEN and CDR2 is SYDVKM in the germline V gene. V was shortened by 7 bases and J by 0 bases, with 9 bases between the two germline ends. Here the CDR3 reads CASKRDATNEKLFF. CDR3 nucleotide sequence: TGTGCCAGCAAGCGCGATGCAACTAATGAAAAACTGTTTTTT.

This clonotype was picked up many times. The gene calls are TRBV7-2 and TRBJ2-5; D uncertain. CDR3 length: 15 amino acids. The V end was cut by 1 base, the J end by 5 bases, with 14 bases between. Germline V gene lookup returns CDR1 SGHTA and CDR2 FQGNSA. CDR3 amino acids: CASSLVSDPSETQYF. In DNA form, the CDR3 reads TGTGCCAGCAGCTTAGTATCGGACCCATCCGAGACCCAGTACTTC. Full variable domain (rest looked up from reference TRBV7-2 and TRBJ2-5): GAGVSQSPSNKVTEKGKDVELRCDPISGHTALYWYRQSLGQGLEFLIYFQGNSAPDKSGLPSDRFSAERTGGSVSTLTIQRTQQEDSAVYLCASSLVSDPSETQYFGPGTRLLVL.

The chain joins TRBV5-6 to TRBJ2-1, with TRBD2 identical over 9 bases. Looked up from germline, CDR1 is SGHDT and CDR2 is YYEEEE. J was trimmed by 4 bases and V by 4 bases; bases with no gene match: 6. The CDR3 consists of 15 residues. CDR3 sequence (DNA): TGTGCCAGCAGCCTCCTAGCGGGGAGATACAATGAGCAGTTCTTC. Its protein is CASSLLAGRYNEQFF.

The rearrangement joins TRBV4-3 to TRBJ2-1; possible D gene TRBD2, 5 bases. V lost 3 bases, J lost 6 bases, and 12 bases lay in between. This CDR3 comprises 14 residues. Germline V CDR1 and CDR2: LGHNA, YSLEER. The CDR3 DNA reads as TGCGCCAGCAGCCATCCTCGACGGGGCAATGAGCAGTTCTTC. Protein: CASSHPRRGNEQFF.

This clonotype was seen repeatedly, ten times or more. This chain links TRBV5-1 with TRBJ2-3, with D maybe TRBD1 (5 bases). V was clipped by 2 bases and J by 2 bases, with 15 bases between them. There are 16 residues in the CDR3. The germline CDR1 and CDR2 sequences are SGHRS and YFSETQ. CDR3 in DNA: TGCGCCAGCAGCTTAGGACATTTCAGCGACACAGATACGCAGTATTTT. This sequence encodes CASSLGHFSDTDTQYF.

The V and J genes are TRBV6-2 or TRBV6-3 and TRBJ2-3; possibly TRBD2 for D (5 bases). V lost 0 bases and J 8 bases, leaving 12 bases between the germline ends. This CDR3 contains 14 residues. CDR1 is MNHEY, CDR2 SVGEGT, per germline. CDR3 DNA: TGTGCCAGCAGTTACTCGAGCGGTCTTGGTACGCAGTATTTT. It codes for CASSYSSGLGTQYF.

The chain carries TRBV5-1 and TRBJ1-2; D gene uncertain. Per the germline V gene, CDR1 is SGHRS and CDR2 is YFSETQ. V lost 4 bases, J lost 3 bases, and 10 bases lay in between. The length of the CDR3 is 13 residues. The DNA for the CDR3 is TGCGCCAGCAGCGTGCTGGAAGACTATGGCTACACCTTC. This encodes CASSVLEDYGYTF.

The chain is built from TRBV29-1 and TRBJ2-1, with D possibly being TRBD1 (6 bases). Germline CDR1 SQVTM, CDR2 ANQGSEA. This CDR3 is built from 14 residues. With 8 bases removed from V and 2 bases from J, the gap between germline ends came to 16 bases. The CDR3 sequence is CSYCARTAYNEQFF. The CDR3 coding sequence is TGCAGCTATTGCGCCCGGACAGCCTACAATGAGCAGTTCTTC.

This clonotype appeared a few times. V gene TRBV12-3 or TRBV12-4 combines with J gene TRBJ2-3; tentative D call: TRBD2 (6 bases). The CDR3 extends over 14 amino acids. V lost 3 bases, J lost 3 bases, and 10 bases lay in between. CDR3 in amino acids: CASSFGGWTDTQYF. The CDR3 coding sequence is TGTGCCAGCAGTTTTGGGGGGTGGACAGATACGCAGTATTTT.

This clonotype was found a few times. The chain combines TRBV29-1 with TRBJ2-7, with D perhaps matching TRBD1 (6 bases). V lost 7 bases to trimming and J lost 5 bases, with 18 bases between them. The germline V gene encodes CDR1 SQVTM and CDR2 ANQGSEA. This CDR3 is built from 13 residues. For the CDR3, the DNA is TGCAGCGGTCTCCACACAGGGTATAACGAGCAGTACTTC. It translates to CSGLHTGYNEQYF.

For this clonotype: This clone may be a read error of a much larger clone one base away. J is TRBJ1-5 and V is TRBV27, with D unresolved. This CDR3 spans 13 amino acids. Germline-derived CDR1 and CDR2 are MNHEY and SMNVEV (reference sequence). V was trimmed by 5 bases and J by 5 bases, leaving 10 bases between them. CDR3 bases: TGTGCCAGCAGTGTAGCCCTCGATCAGCCCCAGCATTTT. Translation gives CASSVALDQPQHF.

This clonotype came up a few times. The V call is TRBV11-2, the J call TRBJ2-7; D could derive from TRBD1 or TRBD2 (5 bases each). Germline CDR1 reads SGHAT; CDR2 reads FQNNGV. The CDR3 runs 15 residues. Deletions cut 4 bases from V and 3 bases from J, with 16 bases between. The CDR3 spells CASSSPGRGLYEQYF. Here the CDR3 DNA reads TGTGCCAGCAGCTCCCCGGGACGGGGTCTCTACGAGCAGTACTTC.

This clonotype occurred a few times. The genes are TRBV20-1 and TRBJ2-7; TRBD2 is a possible D gene (6 bases). Germline V lookup: CDR1 DFQATT, CDR2 SNEGSKA (reference sequence). The CDR3 has 14 amino acids. The V end lost 3 bases, the J end lost 3 bases, and 15 bases lay between the germline ends. CDR3 sequence (DNA): TGCAGTGCTAGTTCCAGCGGACTACTCTACGAGCAGTACTTC. Translated: CSASSSGLLYEQYF.

This chain joins TRBV12-3 or TRBV12-4 and TRBJ2-7; tentative D call: TRBD1 (6 bases). The CDR3 is made up of 14 amino acids. Trimming removed 5 bases from V and 1 base from J, with 12 bases in between. CDR3 region: CASSPTGPSYEQYF. The CDR3 DNA sequence: TGTGCCAGCAGTCCCACAGGGCCTTCCTACGAGCAGTACTTC.

This clonotype showed up just a few times. The rearrangement uses TRBV20-1 and TRBJ2-7, with unresolved D. Trimming took 0 bases from V and 1 from J, leaving 10 bases between them. The CDR3 loop spans 14 amino acids. From germline, CDR1 is DFQATT and CDR2 SNEGSKA (reference sequence). The DNA for the CDR3 is TGCAGTGCTAGAGATGGTAAGGCATCCTACGAGCAGTACTTC. Protein sequence: CSARDGKASYEQYF.

The chain uses TRBV27 and TRBJ1-1; maybe TRBD1 (6 bases). Germline V CDR1 and CDR2: MNHEY, SMNVEV (reference sequence). The V end lost 4 bases, the J end lost 1 base, and 10 bases lay between the germline ends. The CDR3 has 14 residues. The CDR3 region is CASSSDSGNTEAFF. CDR3 coding DNA: TGTGCCAGCAGTTCGGACAGTGGGAACACTGAAGCTTTCTTT.

Notes on this clonotype: The junction and the germline gene differ at one end; a read error may be behind it. This chain joins TRBV28 and TRBJ2-1, with 9 bases aligning to TRBD1. The DNA end favors TRBJ2-7, so the J call may be wrong. CDR1 and CDR2 from the germline V gene are MDHEN and SYDVKM. This CDR3 has 15 residues. CDR3 region: CASSLDRGLDNEQYF. CDR3 in DNA: TGTGCTAGCAGTCTCGACAGGGGGTTGGACAATGAGCAGTACTTC.

Only one count was recorded for this clonotype. This may stem from a read error, because a much larger clone lies one nucleotide away. This sequence joins TRBV10-3 and TRBJ2-1; 12 bases match TRBD2. Germline-derived CDR1 and CDR2 are ENHRY and SYGVKD. This CDR3 is built from 17 residues. For the CDR3, the DNA is TGTGCCATCAGTGAGTCGACTAGCGGGAGCTCCTACAATGAGCAGTTATTC. Translating gives CAISESTSGSSYNEQLF.

The rearrangement joins TRBV29-1 to TRBJ1-1; no firm D call. The CDR3 is 13 residues long. In germline, CDR1 is SQVTM, CDR2 ANQGSEA. Trimming removed 6 bases at V and 1 base at J, with 12 bases between. CDR3 sequence (DNA): TGCAGCGTGCTGACGGTGGAGAACACTGAAGCTTTCTTT. This translates into CSVLTVENTEAFF.

This clonotype was recorded a few times. The CDR3 coding sequence is TGTGCCAGCATACAAGCCCTAGCGGAATACCAAGAGACCCAGTACTTC. It specifies CASIQALAEYQETQYF. The chain combines TRBV21-1 with TRBJ2-5; the D call in the table, TRBD2, was not verified against the DNA. TRBV21-1 is recorded as a pseudogene. This CDR3 has 16 residues.

This chain links TRBV9 with TRBJ2-5; D call uncertain. Trimming stripped 3 bases from V and 11 bases from J, with 23 bases between. This CDR3 contains 15 residues. Germline V gene data show CDR1 as SGDLS and CDR2 as YYNGEE. CDR3 protein: CASSGASLVGDEQYF. CDR3 coding DNA: TGTGCCAGCAGCGGAGCTAGTTTGGTTGGCGATGAGCAGTACTTC.

The gene calls are TRBV6-2 or TRBV6-3 and TRBJ1-2; D not certain. The V gene lost 5 bases and the J gene lost 4 bases, with 11 bases spanning the gap. CDR1 is MNHEY and CDR2 is SVGEGT in the germline V gene. CDR3 length: 13 residues. CDR3 nucleotide sequence: TGTGCCAGCAGTGACACTTCCATCTATGGCTACACCTTC. Protein product: CASSDTSIYGYTF.

This clonotype turned up a few times. CDR3 loop: CSASIQTNSPLHF. CDR3 in DNA: TGCAGTGCTAGTATCCAGACTAATTCACCCCTCCACTTT. This chain uses TRBV20-1 with TRBJ1-6; D gene uncertain. V shed 3 bases and J shed 6 bases, with 9 bases lying between them. Germline CDR1 reads DFQATT; CDR2 reads SNEGSKA (reference sequence). This CDR3 comprises 13 residues.

The V and J genes are TRBV11-2 and TRBJ2-2; 10 bases line up with TRBD1. The CDR3 sequence is 15 residues long. V shed 5 bases, J shed 9 bases, and the junction held 9 bases outside the gene matches. From germline, CDR1 is SGHAT and CDR2 FQNNGV. The CDR3 bases are TGTGCCAGCAGCCTCGGGGGACAGGGGAACAGGGAGCTGTTTTTT. Translating it yields CASSLGGQGNRELFF.

The chain joins TRBV5-1 to TRBJ2-3, with 12 bases lining up with TRBD2. V was pared by 3 bases and J by 2 bases, with 7 bases of the junction left unmatched. This CDR3 region has 17 residues. Germline V gives CDR1 SGHRS, CDR2 YFSETQ. The CDR3: CASSSGLAGTYTDTQYF. As DNA, the CDR3 is TGCGCCAGCAGCTCCGGACTAGCGGGGACCTACACAGATACGCAGTATTTT.

V and J are TRBV20-1 and TRBJ2-5; possibly TRBD1 for D (6 bases). CDR1 is DFQATT and CDR2 is SNEGSKA in the germline V gene (reference sequence). The V end lost 6 bases, the J end lost 1 base, and 21 bases lay between the germline ends. The CDR3 sequence is 16 residues long. CDR3: CSAPMGAVTLQETQYF. The CDR3 bases are TGCAGTGCCCCGATGGGGGCGGTGACCCTCCAAGAGACCCAGTACTTC.